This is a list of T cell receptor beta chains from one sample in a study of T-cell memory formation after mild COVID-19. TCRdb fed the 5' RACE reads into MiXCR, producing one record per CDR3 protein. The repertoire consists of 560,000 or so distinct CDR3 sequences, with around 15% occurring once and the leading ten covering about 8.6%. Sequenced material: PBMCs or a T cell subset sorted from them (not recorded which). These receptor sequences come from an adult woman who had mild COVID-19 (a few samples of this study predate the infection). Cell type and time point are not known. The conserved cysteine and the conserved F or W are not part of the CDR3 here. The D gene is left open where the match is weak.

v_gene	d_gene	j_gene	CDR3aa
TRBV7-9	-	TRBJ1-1	ASSPPAGYTEAF
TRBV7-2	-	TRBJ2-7	ASSGVGQAYEQY
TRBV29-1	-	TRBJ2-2	SVAGNSGELF
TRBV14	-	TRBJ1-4	ASSQGTAEKLF
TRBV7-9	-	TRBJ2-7	ASSPRAGSYEQY
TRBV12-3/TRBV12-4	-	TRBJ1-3	ASSLPGGGNTIY
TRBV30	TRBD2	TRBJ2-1	AWSSGSEEF
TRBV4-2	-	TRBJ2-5	ASSSLQAKETQY
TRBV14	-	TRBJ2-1	ASRPGGRVYNEQF
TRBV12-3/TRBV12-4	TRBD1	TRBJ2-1	ASSLVLTGLYNEQF
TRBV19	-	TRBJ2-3	ASSARTRRDTQY
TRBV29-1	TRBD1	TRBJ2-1	SGRGTGEGSEQF
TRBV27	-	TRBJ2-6	ASSLLQTDSGANVLT
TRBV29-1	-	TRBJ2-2	GGQKNTGELF
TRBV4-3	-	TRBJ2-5	ASSQNLGETQY
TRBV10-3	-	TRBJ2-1	AISESTRGIGEQF
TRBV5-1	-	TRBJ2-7	ASSRATGFSSYEQY
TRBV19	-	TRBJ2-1	ASSIGSSYNEQF
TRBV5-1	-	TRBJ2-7	ASSLETGSDEQY
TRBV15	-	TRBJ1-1	ATSRVMEDTEAF
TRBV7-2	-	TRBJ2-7	ASSYQRGSSYEQY
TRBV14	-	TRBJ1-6	ASSPLLGAILTPLH
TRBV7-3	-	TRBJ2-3	ASSSGPSTDTQY
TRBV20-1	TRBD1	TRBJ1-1	SANRGLIGTEAF
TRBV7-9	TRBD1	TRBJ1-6	ASSSTRWDRAVSPLH
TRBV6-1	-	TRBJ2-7	ASSEAGNYYEQY
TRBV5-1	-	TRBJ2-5	ASSLFRAPQETQY
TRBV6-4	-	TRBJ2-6	ASSDRSGANVLT
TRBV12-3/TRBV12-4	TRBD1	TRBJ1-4	ASRRGQGLEKLF
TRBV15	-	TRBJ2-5	ATSRETGFYETQY
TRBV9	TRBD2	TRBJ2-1	ASSPSGSDYNEQF
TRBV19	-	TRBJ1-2	ASRGLAQGRGYGYT
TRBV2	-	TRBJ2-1	ASREISGSYNEQF
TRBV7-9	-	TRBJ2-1	ASSSAGRLSEQF
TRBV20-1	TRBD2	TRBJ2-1	SAREEMGLAGYNEQF
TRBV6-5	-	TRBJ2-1	ASSYSISSAHNEQF
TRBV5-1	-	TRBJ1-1	ASSPWDGLNTEAF
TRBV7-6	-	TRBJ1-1	ASSLLITAGMDTEAF
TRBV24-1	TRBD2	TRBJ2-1	ATSDPTSGFYNEQF
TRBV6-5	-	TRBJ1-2	ASKQRGGDGYT
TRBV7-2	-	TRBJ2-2	ASSLYVERVPGELF
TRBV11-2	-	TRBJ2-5	ASSSDRMETQY
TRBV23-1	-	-	ASSPPGQF
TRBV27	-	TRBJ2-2	ASSPTGGGVPGELF
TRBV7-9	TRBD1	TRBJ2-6	ASSSWTGAGSGANVLT
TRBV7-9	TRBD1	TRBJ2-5	ASSLAAGGAETQY